This is a list of T cell receptor beta chains from one sample in a study of T cell repertoires in cytomegalovirus infection. Antigens for these TCRs are unknown. A single record per CDR3 protein comes from TCRdb applying MiXCR to the reads. The table has approximately 30,000 distinct CDR3 sequences, 15% to 20% seen once. The material sequenced was CD8+ T cells from cultured PBMCs, taken from culture after CMV antigen stimulation. These receptors came from a human donor in good health (CMV status not recorded). Some clones in this sample may be carry-over from other donors' samples. Each CDR3 is given with its conserved first and last residue. The order of the fields is J gene, D gene, V gene, clone size, CDR3 length, CDR3 protein, CDR3 DNA. A D gene is named only where the DNA matches it firmly. The size field is filled for only some rows; it gives once, few, many or a size class.

TRBJ2-2,NA,TRBV7-8,NA,16,CASSLAWQGNTGELFF,TGTGCCAGCAGCTTAGCTTGGCAGGGGAACACCGGGGAGCTGTTTTTT
TRBJ2-1,TRBD2,TRBV6-1,once,14,CASSVGGSGNEQFF,TGTGCCAGCAGCGTCGGCGGGAGTGGAAATGAGCAGTTCTTC
TRBJ2-1,TRBD2,TRBV6-2/TRBV6-3,NA,15,CASRETGGSYNEQFF,TGTGCCAGCAGAGAAACGGGGGGGTCCTACAATGAGCAGTTCTTC
TRBJ2-7,TRBD1,TRBV11-2,few,15,CASSFRTGVSYEQYF,TGTGCCAGCAGCTTCCGGACAGGGGTTTCCTACGAGCAGTACTTC
TRBJ2-7,TRBD2,TRBV7-9,NA,16,CASSSIPSGNPYEQYF,TGTGCCAGCAGCTCCATCCCTAGCGGAAATCCTTACGAGCAGTACTTC
TRBJ2-7,NA,TRBV10-3,few,14,CAISEEGRAYEQYF,TGTGCCATCAGTGAGGAGGGCAGAGCCTACGAGCAGTACTTC
TRBJ2-7,TRBD2,TRBV4-3,few,15,CASSRGLAVTYEQYF,TGCGCCAGCAGCCGGGGACTAGCGGTTACCTACGAGCAGTACTTC
TRBJ2-7,NA,TRBV20-1,NA,12,CSASRGDYEQYF,TGCAGTGCTTCACGCGGGGATTACGAGCAGTACTTC
TRBJ1-6,NA,TRBV28,few,14,CASSPGIYNSPLHF,TGTGCCAGCAGCCCCGGGATCTATAATTCACCCCTCCACTTT
TRBJ1-5,TRBD1,TRBV6-4,few,16,CASSYTDRASNQPQHF,TGTGCCAGCAGCTATACGGACAGGGCCAGCAATCAGCCCCAGCATTTT
TRBJ1-5,NA,TRBV19,many,13,CASSLGYYQPQHF,TGTGCCAGTAGCTTGGGCTACTATCAGCCCCAGCATTTT
TRBJ2-1,TRBD2,TRBV7-2,many,17,CASSLNVRLAAGGEQFF,TGTGCCAGCAGCTTAAATGTTAGGCTAGCGGCCGGCGGTGAGCAGTTCTTC
TRBJ2-3,TRBD2,TRBV11-1,many,16,CASSLEVRGGTDTQYF,TGTGCCAGCAGCTTAGAGGTGCGGGGGGGCACAGATACGCAGTATTTT
TRBJ2-5,NA,TRBV2,few,16,CASSEGWSETQETQYF,TGTGCCAGCAGTGAAGGGTGGTCAGAAACCCAAGAGACCCAGTACTTC
TRBJ1-3,NA,TRBV10-3,few,15,CAISETRSSGNTIYF,TGTGCCATCAGTGAGACGAGGAGCTCTGGAAACACCATATATTTT
TRBJ2-7,TRBD1,TRBV7-6,NA,16,CASSLDSRQGLYEQYF,TGTGCCAGCAGCTTAGATTCTAGACAGGGATTATACGAGCAGTACTTC
TRBJ2-1,TRBD1,TRBV5-4,NA,14,CASSLGQGDNEQFF,TGTGCCAGCAGCTTGGGACAGGGGGACAATGAGCAGTTCTTC
TRBJ1-1,NA,TRBV7-2,many,15,CASSLAVRGITEAFF,TGTGCCAGCAGCTTAGCGGTACGGGGGATCACTGAAGCTTTCTTT
TRBJ2-7,TRBD1,TRBV20-1,few,15,CSARDLTGSSYEQYF,TGCAGTGCTAGAGATCTGACAGGGAGCTCCTACGAGCAGTACTTC
TRBJ2-1,TRBD2,TRBV11-2,NA,18,CASSSTAVGRGAYNEQFF,TGTGCCAGCAGCTCAACCGCCGTGGGGCGGGGGGCCTACAATGAGCAGTTCTTC